Sequencing of this T cell receptor (beta chain) was carried out in a study of T cells in Graves' hyperthyroidism and ophthalmopathy. Study findings and constraints: Appearing also in blood were most of the thyroid clonotypes expanded above 0.001.

Orbital computed tomography, thyroid ultrasound, serum thyroxine and TRAb, and clinical symptoms together informed the diagnoses. V was cut by 2 bases and J by 8 bases, with 12 bases left in between. This CDR3 has 13 amino acids. Germline V gives CDR1 SGHVS, CDR2 FQNEAQ. The investigators amplified TCR beta CDR3 regions from RNA transcripts. With the HTBI primer set, the TCR CDR3 went through a first round of RT-PCR. MiXCR, applied by TCRdb to the multiplex PCR reads, yields one record per CDR3 protein. The sample records approximately 620,000 distinct CDR3 sequences, about 15% being singletons. This clonotype has at least ten counts. Its antigen is undetermined.

The chain joins TRBV7-8 to TRBJ1-2; no reliable D call. The sample comprised blood. The clonotype was recovered from a young woman with Graves' hyperthyroidism that later progressed to Graves' ophthalmopathy. The CDR3 loop is CASSLMLREGYTF. In DNA form, the CDR3 reads TGTGCCAGCAGCTTAATGCTCCGAGAAGGCTACACCTTC.